This T cell receptor (beta chain) appears in the sequencing data of a study of blood T cell repertoires in COVID-19. Study as a whole: Researchers got acute and convalescent COVID-19 samples from the United States, Italy and Spain. The analysed material was cDNA or gDNA that came from T cells, B-cell-depleted T cells, or PBMCs.

In the study's own analysis: Amplification with reference gene primers provided the estimates of nucleated cell counts. This table comes from immunoSEQ multiplex PCR, and its TCRdb copy is limited to in-frame clones, with some not included. For V, J and clone size, that table is used; D and trimming come from the DNA. The sample lists around 270,000 clones, around 88% occurring once. The germline gives CDR1 SGHDN, CDR2 FVKESK. This CDR3 comprises 16 residues. V was shortened by 0 bases and J by 3 bases, with 14 bases between the two germline ends. This receptor was taken from a man aged 40-50 years with acute or convalescent COVID-19. The sequenced sample consisted of peripheral blood. The chain joins TRBV14 to TRBJ1-1; D unresolved. Here the CDR3 reads CASSQDWPGTYTEAFF. DNA of the CDR3: TGTGCCAGCAGCCAAGATTGGCCGGGAACGTACACTGAAGCTTTCTTT.